The TCR beta chain described here comes from a study of T cells in Graves' hyperthyroidism and ophthalmopathy. Study overall: Prior to any treatment, at the point of initial diagnosis, peripheral blood was collected. Whole-study findings and limits: Most thyroid clonotypes that were expanded above 0.001 also turned up in blood.

CDR3 length equals 11 residues. Looked up from germline, CDR1 is DFQATT and CDR2 is SNEGSKA (reference sequence). With V trimmed by 7 bases and J by 7 bases, 6 bases remained unmatched. Exclusion followed for patients with uncontrolled infection, other autoimmune disease, pregnancy or lactation. Fresh 10 ml peripheral blood yielded PBMCs. Many counts were recorded for this clonotype. The antigen remains unidentified. The source material, RNA transcripts, was used to amplify TCR beta CDR3 regions. Initially, a first-round RT-PCR of the TCR CDR3 employed the HTBI primer set. One entry per CDR3 protein, called by TCRdb with MiXCR from the multiplex PCR reads. This table holds 250,000 or so distinct CDR3 sequences, about 15% found once.

This TCR derives from a woman aged 45 to 65 with Graves' hyperthyroidism that later progressed to Graves' ophthalmopathy. V gene TRBV20-1 combines with J gene TRBJ1-1; 7 bases fit TRBD1. What was sequenced was blood. Here the CDR3 DNA reads TGCAGTGTCGGGACAGAACTTGAAGCTTTCTTT. It specifies CSVGTELEAFF.